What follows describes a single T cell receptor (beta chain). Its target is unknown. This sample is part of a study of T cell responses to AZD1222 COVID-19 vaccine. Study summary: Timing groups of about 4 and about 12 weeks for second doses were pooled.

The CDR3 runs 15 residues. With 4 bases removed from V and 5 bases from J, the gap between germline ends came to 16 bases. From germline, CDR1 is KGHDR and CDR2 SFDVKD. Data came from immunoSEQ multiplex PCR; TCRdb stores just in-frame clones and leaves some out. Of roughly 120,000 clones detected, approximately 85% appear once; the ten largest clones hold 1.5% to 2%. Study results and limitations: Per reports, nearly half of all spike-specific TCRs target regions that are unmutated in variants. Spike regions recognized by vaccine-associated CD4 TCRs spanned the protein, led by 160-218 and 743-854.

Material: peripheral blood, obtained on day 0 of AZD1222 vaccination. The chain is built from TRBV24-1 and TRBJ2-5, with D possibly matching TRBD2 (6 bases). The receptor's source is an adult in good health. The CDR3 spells CATSDKVGGSETQYF. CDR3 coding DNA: TGTGCCACCAGTGACAAAGTGGGGGGTTCGGAGACCCAGTACTTC.